The rows below give T cell receptor beta chains drawn from one sample of a study of CD8+ T cells in alopecia areata. Clones were read by immunoSEQ multiplex PCR, and TCRdb kept only the in-frame ones, dropping some. The table includes more than 95,000 clones, roughly two fifths detected once. The sample consisted of CD4+ T cells sorted from blood. Every receptor here comes from a human donor with alopecia areata. The CDR3 runs from the conserved cysteine through the conserved F or W. The D gene is left open where the match is weak. Some rows have no size entry. The others give once, few or many, or a class for an expanded clone.

CDR3 DNA	CDR3 protein	V gene	J gene	clone size	D gene
TGCAGCGCCAAGCCCGGGACAGGGAGCCCCTACGAGCAGTACTTC	CSAKPGTGSPYEQYF	TRBV29-1	TRBJ2-7	few	TRBD1
TGCAGCGTTGGATGGGGGCGGAGGAGCTCCTACGAGCAGTACTTC	CSVGWGRRSSYEQYF	TRBV29-1	TRBJ2-7	-	-
TGTGCCAGCAGCTTAATGAGGGAGACCCAGTACTTC	CASSLMRETQYF	TRBV7-2	TRBJ2-5	-	-
TGCGCCAGCAGCCCTCGCGGCGACAGGGCAGGTGGAGAGACCCAGTACTTC	CASSPRGDRAGGETQYF	TRBV5-1	TRBJ2-5	-	TRBD1
TGTGCCAGCAGTGAGGGAGTCAGCAAAAACATTCAGTACTTC	CASSEGVSKNIQYF	TRBV25-1	TRBJ2-4	-	-
TGCGCCAGCAGCTGGACTAGCGGTCTCTCCTACAATGAGCAGTTCTTC	CASSWTSGLSYNEQFF	TRBV5-1	TRBJ2-1	-	TRBD2
TGTGCCAGCAGCTCACGGACGGTGAACACTGAAGCTTTCTTT	CASSSRTVNTEAFF	TRBV7-8	TRBJ1-1	few	-
TGTGCCAGCAGTTTACTGGGACAGGGGGGCGAGCAGTACTTC	CASSLLGQGGEQYF	TRBV27	TRBJ2-7	-	TRBD1
TGTGCCAGCAGCTCGTCGGACAGGGTTAGTGGCTACACCTTC	CASSSSDRVSGYTF	TRBV11-2	TRBJ1-2	-	TRBD1
TGTGCCAGCAGCTTATCAGGGGACAACTATGGCTACACCTTC	CASSLSGDNYGYTF	TRBV7-9	TRBJ1-2	-	-
TGTGCCTGGAGTGTCGATTTGACAGGGGACATAAGCGAGCAGTACTTC	CAWSVDLTGDISEQYF	TRBV30	TRBJ2-7	few	TRBD1
TGTGCCTGGAGTGTGAGTAGGGGACCATACAATGAGCAGTTCTTC	CAWSVSRGPYNEQFF	TRBV30	TRBJ2-1	-	-
TGCAGCGAGAGGACAGTCAATGAGCAGTTCTTC	CSERTVNEQFF	TRBV29-1	TRBJ2-1	few	-
TGCGCCAGCAGCCAAGATCCTAGCCCCGGGGAGCTGTTTTTT	CASSQDPSPGELFF	TRBV4-3	TRBJ2-2	-	-
TGCGCCAGCAGCCAAGTAACCGTCGGAGCGGAGTTCTTC	CASSQVTVGAEFF	TRBV4-1	TRBJ2-1	few	-
TGTGCCAGCAGGGGAACTAGCGGGAGCTCCTACGAGCAGTACTTC	CASRGTSGSSYEQYF	TRBV2	TRBJ2-7	few	TRBD2
TGCAGCGTGAGCTTGGGGGCCCTCTATGGCTACACCTTC	CSVSLGALYGYTF	TRBV29-1	TRBJ1-2	few	-
TGTGCCAGCAGTCCGACTATAGCCAGCGAGCAGTACTTC	CASSPTIASEQYF	TRBV28	TRBJ2-7	few	-